Presented here are 11 T cell receptor beta chains from one specimen sequenced in a study of T cells in women clearing cervical HPV infection. Clones were read by immunoSEQ multiplex PCR, and TCRdb kept only the in-frame ones, dropping some. The table gives tens of thousands of clones; the top ten clones make up approximately 9.8% of it. The specimen was blood buffy coat. The receptors come from a woman aged 18-70 years with a cervical HPV16 infection that either progressed to CIN3+ or cleared (not recorded which).

With regard to this clone: Sequencing ends 3 residues short of the CDR3 end; the germline J gene provides the rest. This sample includes further DNA sequences coding for the same CDR3. The chain is built from TRBV19 and TRBJ2-1; 12 bases fit TRBD2. The CDR3 consists of 16 residues. The ends lost 1 base at V and 9 bases at J; junction bases unmatched: 7. From germline, CDR1 is LNHDA and CDR2 SQIVND (reference sequence). The CDR3 is CASSIGSLAGGGEQFF. CDR3 bases read: TGTGCCAGTAGTATAGGAAGCCTAGCGGGGGGGGGTGAG.

As for this clone: The read terminates 3 residues before the CDR3 end, so the remaining end is supplied by the germline J gene. This chain connects TRBV10-2 to TRBJ2-7; TRBD2 matches 12 bases. Germline V gene lookup returns CDR1 WSHSY and CDR2 SAAADI. The CDR3 is 16 amino acids. The V segment lost 2 bases and the J segment 2 bases; nucleotides outside the gene matches: 4. CDR3 region: CASSEGLAGRTYEQYF. The DNA read from the CDR3 is TGCGCCAGCAGTGAGGGACTAGCGGGGAGGACCTACGAG.

In the case of this clone: The read ends 3 residues before the CDR3 terminus; that terminus is restored from the germline J gene. The V and J genes are TRBV5-1 and TRBJ2-5, with TRBD2 matching 12 bases. Germline CDR1 is SGHRS and CDR2 is YFSETQ. The CDR3 spans 17 residues. J was trimmed by 1 base and V by 5 bases; bases with no gene match: 9. Incomplete CDR3 DNA: TGCGCCAGCAGACTAGCGGGAGGAAGGGGGCCCCAAGAGACC. Amino acid sequence: CASRLAGGRGPQET. The full CDR3 is CASRLAGGRGPQETQYF.

About this clone itself: The read is 3 residues too short to cover the CDR3 end, so that end is filled in from the germline J gene. The rearrangement links TRBV7-6 to TRBJ2-7; D gene unclear. CDR3 length: 13 residues. The germline V gene encodes CDR1 SGHVS and CDR2 FNYEAQ. V lost 5 bases and J 1 base, leaving 9 bases between the germline ends. The sequenced CDR3 bases are TGTGCCAGCAGCCCCTTACATTCCTACGAG. It is translated as CASSPLHSYE. The whole CDR3 is CASSPLHSYEQYF.

About this clone itself: From the germline J gene comes the end of the CDR3, since the read stops 3 residues before it. The V call is TRBV19, the J call TRBJ1-1; D ambiguous. V was shortened by 7 bases and J by 3 bases, with 15 bases between the two germline ends. CDR1 and CDR2 (germline): LNHDA, SQIVND (reference sequence). This CDR3 is built from 14 residues. The DNA read from the CDR3 is TGTGCCAGTAAGGGTGTCCCGGCCGACACTGAA. This sequence encodes CASKGVPADTE. From start to end, the CDR3 is CASKGVPADTEAFF.

On this clone itself: Read data end 3 residues before the CDR3 end; the end is taken from the germline J gene. The rearrangement uses TRBV5-1 and TRBJ2-7; 9 bases agree with TRBD2. Unmatched junction bases numbered 8, after V lost 2 bases and J lost 2 bases. Germline-derived CDR1 and CDR2 are SGHRS and YFSETQ. The CDR3 runs to 16 residues. Incomplete CDR3 DNA: TGCGCCAGCAGCTTCTTAGCGGGAGAAGGGACCTACGAG. This translates into CASSFLAGEGTYE. In full, the CDR3 reads CASSFLAGEGTYEQYF.

Notes on this clone: The read comes to an end 3 residues before the CDR3 does, leaving the germline J gene to fill in the end. The chain recombines TRBV5-1 with TRBJ1-2, with D maybe TRBD1 (5 bases). The CDR3 extends over 14 amino acids. Per germline, CDR1 SGHRS and CDR2 YFSETQ. V gave up 2 bases and J gave up 5 bases, with 13 bases separating them. CDR3 protein: CASSLSTGGYGYTF. CDR3 DNA (partial): TGCGCCAGCAGCTTATCGACGGGGGGATATGGC.

In regard to this clone: The CDR3 extends 3 residues past the end of the read, so its final part is completed from the germline J gene. The V call is TRBV6-2 or TRBV6-3, the J call TRBJ2-7, with 12 bases that match TRBD2. Germline V gene sequence: CDR1 MNHEY, CDR2 SVGEGT. The trim removed 6 bases at V and 3 bases at J, leaving 9 bases unmatched. The CDR3 runs to 16 residues. The sequenced CDR3 bases are TGTGCCAGCAGCCAGACTAGCGGGAGAGGCCTCTACGAG. Translation: CASSQTSGRGLYE. The complete CDR3 reads CASSQTSGRGLYEQYF.

About this clone itself: The missing CDR3 end, 3 residues past where the read stops, is filled in from the germline J gene. V gene TRBV10-3 combines with J gene TRBJ2-2, with D perhaps matching TRBD1 (6 bases). This CDR3 is built from 14 residues. CDR1 ENHRY and CDR2 SYGVKD come from the germline V gene. V lost 7 bases and J 0 bases, leaving 9 bases between the germline ends. The CDR3 spells CAITGQTNTGELFF. Incomplete CDR3 DNA: TGTGCCATCACAGGACAGACGAACACCGGGGAG.

Concerning this clone itself: The read ends 3 residues before the CDR3 terminus; that terminus is restored from the germline J gene. The V and J genes are TRBV5-1 and TRBJ2-3; 7 bases align to TRBD1. This CDR3 spans 16 amino acids. The germline V gene encodes CDR1 SGHRS and CDR2 YFSETQ. J gave up 2 bases and V 0 bases, and 6 bases lay outside the gene matches. The DNA read from the CDR3 is TGCGCCAGCAGCTTGGAGGGACAGTCTTTCACAGATACG. This codes for CASSLEGQSFTDT. The entire CDR3 protein is CASSLEGQSFTDTQYF. The whole variable domain, filled in from reference TRBV5-1 and TRBJ2-3, reads KAGVTQTPRYLIKTRGQQVTLSCSPISGHRSVSWYQQTPGQGLQFLFEYFSETQRNKGNFPGRFSGRQFSNSRSEMNVSTLELGDSALYLCASSLEGQSFTDTQYFGPGTRLTVL.

Worth noting for this clone: The read terminates 3 residues ahead of where the CDR3 ends, so the germline J gene completes it. This chain uses TRBV20-1 with TRBJ2-3; D remains unclear. Between the trimmed V and J ends, which lost 5 bases and 0 bases, there was a span of 12 bases. Germline lookup yields CDR1 DFQATT and CDR2 SNEGSKA (reference sequence). The CDR3 is 14 residues long. Incomplete CDR3 DNA: TGCAGTGCTGCCTGGTACCAGAGCACAGATACG. Translation gives CSAAWYQSTDT. In full, the CDR3 is CSAAWYQSTDTQYF.